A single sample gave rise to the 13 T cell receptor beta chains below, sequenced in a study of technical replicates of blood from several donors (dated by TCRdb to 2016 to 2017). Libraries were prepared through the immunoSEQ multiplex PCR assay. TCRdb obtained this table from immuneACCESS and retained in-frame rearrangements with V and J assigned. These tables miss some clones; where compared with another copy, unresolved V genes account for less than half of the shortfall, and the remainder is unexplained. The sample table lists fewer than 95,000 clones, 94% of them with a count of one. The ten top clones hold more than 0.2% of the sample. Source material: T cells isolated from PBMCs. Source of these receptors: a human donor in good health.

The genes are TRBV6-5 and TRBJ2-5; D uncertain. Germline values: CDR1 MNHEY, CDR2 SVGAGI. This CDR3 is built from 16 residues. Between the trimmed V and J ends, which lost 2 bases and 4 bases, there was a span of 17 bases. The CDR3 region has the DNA TGTGCCAGCAGTTACGGGCAGGTGGGTTCGCGAGAGACCCAGTACTTC. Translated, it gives CASSYGQVGSRETQYF.

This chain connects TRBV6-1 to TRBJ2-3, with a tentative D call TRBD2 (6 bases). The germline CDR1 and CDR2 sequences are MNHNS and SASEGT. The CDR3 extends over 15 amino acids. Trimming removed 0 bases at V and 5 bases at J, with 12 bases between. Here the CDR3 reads CASSEAAGLLDTQYF. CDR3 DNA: TGTGCCAGCAGTGAAGCGGCGGGGCTCCTAGATACGCAGTATTTT.

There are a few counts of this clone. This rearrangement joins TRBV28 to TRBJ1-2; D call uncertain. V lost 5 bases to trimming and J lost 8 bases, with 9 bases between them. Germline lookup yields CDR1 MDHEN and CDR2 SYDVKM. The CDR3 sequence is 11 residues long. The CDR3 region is CASSTSGGYTF. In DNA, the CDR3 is TGTGCCAGCAGTACCTCGGGGGGCTACACCTTC.

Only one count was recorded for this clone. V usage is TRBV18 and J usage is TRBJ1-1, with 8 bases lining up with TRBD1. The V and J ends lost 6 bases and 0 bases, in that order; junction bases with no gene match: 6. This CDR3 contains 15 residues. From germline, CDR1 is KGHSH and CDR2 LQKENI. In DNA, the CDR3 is TGTGCCAGCTCGACAGGGGTCCAGATGAACACTGAAGCTTTCTTT. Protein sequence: CASSTGVQMNTEAFF. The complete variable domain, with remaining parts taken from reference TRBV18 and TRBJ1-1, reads NAGVMQNPRHLVRRRGQEARLRCSPMKGHSHVYWYRQLPEEGLKFMVYLQKENIIDESGMPKERFSAEFPKEGPSILRIQQVVRGDSAAYFCASSTGVQMNTEAFFGQGTRLTVV.

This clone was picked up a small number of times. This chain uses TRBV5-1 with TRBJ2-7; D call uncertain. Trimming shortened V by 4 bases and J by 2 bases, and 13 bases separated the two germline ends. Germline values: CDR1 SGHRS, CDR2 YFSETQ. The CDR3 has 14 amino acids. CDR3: CASSADKSTYEQYF. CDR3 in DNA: TGCGCCAGCAGCGCCGACAAATCCACCTACGAGCAGTACTTC.

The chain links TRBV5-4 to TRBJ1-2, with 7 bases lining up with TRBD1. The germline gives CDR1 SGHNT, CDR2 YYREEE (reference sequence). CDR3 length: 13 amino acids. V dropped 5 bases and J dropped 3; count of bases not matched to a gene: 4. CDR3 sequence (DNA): TGTGCCAGCAGTTCCGACAGGGACTATGGCTACACCTTC. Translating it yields CASSSDRDYGYTF.

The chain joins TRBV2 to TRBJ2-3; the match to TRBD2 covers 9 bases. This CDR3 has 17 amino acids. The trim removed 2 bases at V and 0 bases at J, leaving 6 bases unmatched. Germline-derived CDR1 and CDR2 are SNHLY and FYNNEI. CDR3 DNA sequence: TGTGCCAGCAGTGAACTCCCGACTAGCGGAAGCACAGATACGCAGTATTTT. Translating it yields CASSELPTSGSTDTQYF.

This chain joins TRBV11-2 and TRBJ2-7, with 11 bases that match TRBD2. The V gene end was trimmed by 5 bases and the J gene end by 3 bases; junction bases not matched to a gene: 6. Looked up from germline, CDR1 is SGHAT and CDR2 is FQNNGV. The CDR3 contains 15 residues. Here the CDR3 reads CASSTGTSGGYEQYF. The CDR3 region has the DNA TGTGCCAGCAGCACGGGGACTAGCGGCGGCTACGAGCAGTACTTC.

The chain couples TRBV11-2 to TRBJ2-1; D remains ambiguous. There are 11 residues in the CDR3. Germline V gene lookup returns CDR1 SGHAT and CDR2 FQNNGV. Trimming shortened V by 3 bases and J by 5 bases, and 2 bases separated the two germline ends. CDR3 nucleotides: TGTGCCAGCAGCTTTAACAATGAGCAGTTCTTC. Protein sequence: CASSFNNEQFF.

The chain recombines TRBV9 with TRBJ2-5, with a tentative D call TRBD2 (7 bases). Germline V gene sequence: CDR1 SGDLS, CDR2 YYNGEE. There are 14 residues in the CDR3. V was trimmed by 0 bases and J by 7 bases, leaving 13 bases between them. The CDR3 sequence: CASSVEGGAATQYF. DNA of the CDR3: TGTGCCAGCAGCGTAGAGGGGGGGGCAGCGACCCAGTACTTC. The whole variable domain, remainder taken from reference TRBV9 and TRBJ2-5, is DSGVTQTPKHLITATGQRVTLRCSPRSGDLSVYWYQQSLDQGLQFLIQYYNGEERAKGNILERFSAQQFPDLHSELNLSSLELGDSALYFCASSVEGGAATQYFGPGTRLLVL.

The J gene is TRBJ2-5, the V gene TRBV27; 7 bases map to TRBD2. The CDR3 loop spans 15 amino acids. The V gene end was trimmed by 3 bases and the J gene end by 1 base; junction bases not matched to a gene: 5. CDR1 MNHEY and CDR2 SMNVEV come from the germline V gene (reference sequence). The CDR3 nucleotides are TGTGCCAGCAGTTTGGGACTACGGGGCCAAGAGACCCAGTACTTC. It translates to CASSLGLRGQETQYF.

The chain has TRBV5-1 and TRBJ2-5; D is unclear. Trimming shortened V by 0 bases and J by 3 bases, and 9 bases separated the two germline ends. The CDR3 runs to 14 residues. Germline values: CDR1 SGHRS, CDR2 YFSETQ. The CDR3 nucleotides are TGCGCCAGCAGCTTGGGAGAACCGGAAGAGACCCAGTACTTC. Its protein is CASSLGEPEETQYF.

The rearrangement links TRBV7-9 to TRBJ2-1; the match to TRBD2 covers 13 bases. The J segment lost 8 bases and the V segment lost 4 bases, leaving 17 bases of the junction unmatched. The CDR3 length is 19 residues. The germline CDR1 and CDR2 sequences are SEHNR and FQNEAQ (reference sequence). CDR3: CASSYPLAGGPKGTDEQFF. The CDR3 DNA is TGTGCCAGCAGCTACCCACTAGCGGGAGGGCCAAAGGGTACGGATGAGCAGTTCTTC.